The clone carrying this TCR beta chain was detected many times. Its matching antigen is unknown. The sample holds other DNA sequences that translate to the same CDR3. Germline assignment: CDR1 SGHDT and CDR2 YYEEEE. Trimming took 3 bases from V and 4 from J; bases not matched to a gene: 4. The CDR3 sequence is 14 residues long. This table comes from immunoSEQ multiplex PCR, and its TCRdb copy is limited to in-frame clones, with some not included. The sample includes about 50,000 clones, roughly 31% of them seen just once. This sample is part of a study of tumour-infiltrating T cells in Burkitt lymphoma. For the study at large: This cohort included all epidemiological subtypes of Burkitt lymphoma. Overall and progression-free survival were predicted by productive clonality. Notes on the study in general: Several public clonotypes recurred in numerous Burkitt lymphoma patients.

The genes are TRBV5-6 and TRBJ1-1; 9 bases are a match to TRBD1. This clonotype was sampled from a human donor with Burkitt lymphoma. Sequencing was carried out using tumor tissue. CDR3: CASSWGQGGTEAFF. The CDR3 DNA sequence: TGTGCCAGCAGCTGGGGACAGGGCGGCACTGAAGCTTTCTTT.